The next 15 T cell receptor beta chains were all read from a single sample in a study of T cell repertoires in cytomegalovirus infection. TCRdb redid the calling of the reads with MiXCR, one entry per CDR3 protein. The data hold roughly 500,000 distinct CDR3 sequences, with roughly 34% observed a single time. Antigen specificity for these receptors is unknown. Sequenced material: cultured PBMCs, taken from culture after CMV antigen stimulation. Receptors originate from a human donor in good health (CMV status not recorded). Some clones in this sample may be carry-over from other donors' samples.

This clonotype was picked up many times. This chain uses TRBV7-4 with TRBJ1-5; D remains unclear. The CDR3 runs to 14 residues. Germline CDR1 SGHVT, CDR2 SQSDAQ. Trimming took 4 bases from V and 9 from J, leaving 16 bases between them. CDR3 bases: TGTGCCAGCAGCTCCCCGGGGAGGCCCAGGCCCCAGCATTTT. It encodes CASSSPGRPRPQHF. Supplemented by reference TRBV7-4 and TRBJ1-5, the full variable domain reads GAGVSQSPRYKVAKRGRDVALRCDSISGHVTLYWYRQTLGQGSEVLTYSQSDAQRDKSGRPSGRFSAERPERSVSTLKIQRTEQGDSAVYLCASSSPGRPRPQHFGDGTRLSIL.

The chain uses TRBV20-1 and TRBJ1-4; D might be TRBD1 (5 bases). Germline V gene sequence: CDR1 DFQATT, CDR2 SNEGSKA (reference sequence). This CDR3 is 14 amino acids long. Between the trimmed V and J ends, which lost 0 bases and 4 bases, there was a span of 9 bases. CDR3 residues: CSARDGAYNEKLFF. The CDR3 nucleotides are TGCAGTGCTAGAGATGGGGCCTATAATGAAAAACTGTTTTTT.

This clonotype was seen more than once but under ten times. This chain connects TRBV7-9 to TRBJ2-7, with TRBD1 identical over 10 bases. The CDR3 is 15 residues long. V was clipped by 5 bases and J by 3 bases; unmatched bases: 7. In germline, CDR1 is SEHNR, CDR2 FQNEAQ (reference sequence). The CDR3 nucleotides are TGTGCCAGCAGCGGACCGGGACAGGGGAACTACGAGCAGTACTTC. It translates to CASSGPGQGNYEQYF.

The V gene is TRBV5-1, the J gene TRBJ2-7; D uncertain. Per the germline V gene, CDR1 is SGHRS and CDR2 is YFSETQ. The CDR3 is made up of 13 amino acids. V lost 4 bases and J 2 bases, leaving 10 bases between the germline ends. The DNA for the CDR3 is TGCGCCAGCAGCCTGACCCGGGCCTACGAGCAGTACTTC. Translated, it gives CASSLTRAYEQYF.

The rearrangement joins TRBV29-1 to TRBJ2-1; D call uncertain. Trimming took off 8 bases at V and 4 bases at J, with 9 bases between the two ends. Germline CDR1 reads SQVTM; CDR2 reads ANQGSEA. The CDR3 totals 11 residues. DNA of the CDR3: TGCAGCCTATCTAGGTACAATGAGCAGTTCTTC. This translates into CSLSRYNEQFF.

In its sample, this clonotype was seen many times. V gene TRBV7-2 combines with J gene TRBJ2-3; 12 bases map to TRBD2. The germline CDR1 and CDR2 sequences are SGHTA and FQGNSA. The CDR3 contains 16 residues. The junction had 7 bases not matched to a gene; V was cut back by 5 bases and J by 4 bases. Here the CDR3 DNA reads TGTGCCAGCAGCACCACACTAGCGGGAGGATCAGATACGCAGTATTTT. Its translation is CASSTTLAGGSDTQYF.

The CDR3 nucleotides are TGTGCCAGCAGTTACCCTGGCCGCGAGCAGTACTTC. As protein: CASSYPGREQYF. This chain connects TRBV6-2 or TRBV6-3 to TRBJ2-7; the D is unclear. The germline CDR1 and CDR2 sequences are MNHEY and SVGEGT. V was trimmed by 2 bases and J by 6 bases, leaving 8 bases between them. The CDR3 runs 12 residues.

This clonotype was seen only a few times. CDR3 protein: CASRNRLSTDTQYF. CDR3 DNA sequence: TGTGCCAGCAGAAACAGGCTTAGCACAGATACGCAGTATTTT. This rearrangement joins TRBV28 to TRBJ2-3, with a tentative D call TRBD1 (5 bases). The CDR3 consists of 14 residues. Per germline, CDR1 MDHEN and CDR2 SYDVKM. V was trimmed by 6 bases and J by 0 bases, leaving 10 bases between them. Variable domain in full (rest from reference TRBV28 and TRBJ2-3): DVKVTQSSRYLVKRTGEKVFLECVQDMDHENMFWYRQDPGLGLRLIYFSYDVKMKEKGDIPEGYSVSREKKERFSLILESASTNQTSMYLCASRNRLSTDTQYFGPGTRLTVL.

This clonotype was counted only a few times. The chain has TRBV4-2 and TRBJ1-6, with a possible D match to TRBD1 (5 bases). This CDR3 region has 15 residues. Between the trimmed V and J ends, which lost 0 bases and 9 bases, there was a span of 12 bases. In germline, CDR1 is LGHNA, CDR2 YNFKEQ. The CDR3: CASSQETVIGSPLHF. In DNA, the CDR3 is TGTGCCAGCAGCCAAGAGACAGTCATAGGTTCACCCCTCCACTTT.

This chain joins TRBV5-1 and TRBJ1-4; possibly TRBD1 for D (5 bases). Germline V lookup: CDR1 SGHRS, CDR2 YFSETQ. V was clipped by 0 bases and J by 8 bases, with 17 bases between them. The CDR3 runs to 16 residues. The CDR3 nucleotides are TGCGCCAGCAGCTTGGATGGGGCCGAACCCTGGGAAAAACTGTTTTTT. Its translation: CASSLDGAEPWEKLFF.

The chain combines TRBV6-2 or TRBV6-3 with TRBJ2-7, with 7 positions matching TRBD1. The CDR3 is 17 amino acids. Trimming at V came to 0 bases and at J to 4 bases, leaving 12 bases not matched to a gene. The germline V gene encodes CDR1 MNHEY and CDR2 SVGEGT. CDR3 in DNA: TGTGCCAGCAGTTACTCCTCGTCGGACAGGTCCCCGTACGAGCAGTACTTC. Its protein product is CASSYSSSDRSPYEQYF.

The chain employs TRBV6-6 and TRBJ2-7; no clear D. The CDR3 covers 15 residues. Trimming cost V 6 bases and J 2 bases, with 17 bases left between them. Germline assignment: CDR1 MNHNY and CDR2 SVGAGI (reference sequence). As DNA, the CDR3 is TGTGCCAGCAGACGAATGCGATCACGGCCCTACGAGCAGTACTTC. Its translation: CASRRMRSRPYEQYF.

In its sample, this clonotype was seen a few times. CDR3 DNA sequence: TGTGCCAGCAGCCTGGCGAGGGGCCACCTAGGGTATGGCTACACCTTC. This codes for CASSLARGHLGYGYTF. V is TRBV7-6 and J is TRBJ1-2, with a weak D call TRBD1 (5 bases). The CDR3 totals 16 residues. V lost 5 bases and J lost 5, with 21 bases in between. Germline V CDR1 and CDR2: SGHVS, FNYEAQ.

This clonotype was found a few times. This sequence joins TRBV20-1 and TRBJ2-4, with 7 bases lining up with TRBD1. Unmatched junction bases numbered 7, after V lost 6 bases and J lost 5 bases. There are 13 residues in the CDR3. Germline loops: CDR1 DFQATT, CDR2 SNEGSKA (reference sequence). The CDR3 DNA reads as TGCAGTGCCACGGGACAGTCCGAAAACATTCAGTACTTC. Translation gives CSATGQSENIQYF.

The J gene is TRBJ1-5, the V gene TRBV4-1; D ambiguous. Per germline, CDR1 MGHRA and CDR2 YSYEKL. This CDR3 is 14 amino acids long. V was pared by 2 bases and J by 4 bases, with 9 bases between. DNA of the CDR3: TGCGCCAGCAGCCAACCTCGGGAGAATCAGCCCCAGCATTTT. Protein: CASSQPRENQPQHF.